The sample holds a few counts of the clone carrying this TCR beta chain. Each TCR beta library was made by quantitative 5'-RACE that incorporated molecular barcodes. TCRdb ran MiXCR on the 5' RACE reads and lists one entry per CDR3 protein. The sample includes more than 95,000 distinct CDR3 sequences, 8% to 10% of them seen just once. This sample was taken from a study of CD8 T cells in ankylosing spondylitis. V lost 5 bases to trimming and J lost 5 bases, with 12 bases between them. Germline V gives CDR1 SGHNT, CDR2 YENEEA. This CDR3 region has 13 residues. This sequence originates from a male donor with ankylosing spondylitis or in good health (not recorded which). The chain is built from TRBV11-3 and TRBJ2-5; no clear D gene. Sequencing was carried out using blood, either unsorted or a sorted T cell fraction (not recorded which). CDR3 nucleotides: TGTGCCAGCAGCCCCGGACGAATCGAGACCCAGTACTTC. Amino acids: CASSPGRIETQYF.